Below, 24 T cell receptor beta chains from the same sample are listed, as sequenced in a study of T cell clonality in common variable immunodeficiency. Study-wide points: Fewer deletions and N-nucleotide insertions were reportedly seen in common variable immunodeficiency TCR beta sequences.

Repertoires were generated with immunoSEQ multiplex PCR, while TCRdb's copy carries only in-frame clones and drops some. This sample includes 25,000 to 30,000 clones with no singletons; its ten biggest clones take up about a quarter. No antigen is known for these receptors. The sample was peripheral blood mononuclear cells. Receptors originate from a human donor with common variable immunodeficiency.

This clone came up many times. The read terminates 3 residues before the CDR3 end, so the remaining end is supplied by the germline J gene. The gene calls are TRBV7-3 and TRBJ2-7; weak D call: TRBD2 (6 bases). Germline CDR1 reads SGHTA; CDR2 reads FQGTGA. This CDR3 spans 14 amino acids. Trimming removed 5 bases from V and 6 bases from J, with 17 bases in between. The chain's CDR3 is CASSRSWGVGEQYF. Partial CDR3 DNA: TGTGCCAGCAGCCGCTCTTGGGGGGTGGGCGAG.

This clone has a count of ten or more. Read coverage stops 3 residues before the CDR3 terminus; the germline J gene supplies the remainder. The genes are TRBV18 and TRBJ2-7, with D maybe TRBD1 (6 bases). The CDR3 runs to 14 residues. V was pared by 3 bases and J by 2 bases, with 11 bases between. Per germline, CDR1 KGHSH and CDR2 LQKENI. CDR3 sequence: CASSPRQGTYEQYF. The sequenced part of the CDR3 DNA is TGTGCCAGCTCACCGAGGCAGGGGACCTACGAG.

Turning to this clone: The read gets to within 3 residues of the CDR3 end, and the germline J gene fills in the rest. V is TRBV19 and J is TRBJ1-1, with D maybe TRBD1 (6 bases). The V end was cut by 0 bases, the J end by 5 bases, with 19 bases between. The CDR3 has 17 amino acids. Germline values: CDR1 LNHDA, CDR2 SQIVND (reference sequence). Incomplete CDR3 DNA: TGTGCCAGTAGTATAGATCTGCCGGGGAGGGGGGGGACTGAA. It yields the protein CASSIDLPGRGGTE. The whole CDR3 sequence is CASSIDLPGRGGTEAFF.

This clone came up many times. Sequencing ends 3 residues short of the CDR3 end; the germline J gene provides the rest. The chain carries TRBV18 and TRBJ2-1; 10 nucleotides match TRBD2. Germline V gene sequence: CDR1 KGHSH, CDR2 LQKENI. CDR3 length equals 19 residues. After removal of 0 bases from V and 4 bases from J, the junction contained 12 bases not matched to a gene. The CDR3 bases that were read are TGTGCCAGCTCACCACCGGGCCGAGCGGGGGGGCTAGAGTACAATGAG. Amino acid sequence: CASSPPGRAGGLEYNE. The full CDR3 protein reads CASSPPGRAGGLEYNEQFF.

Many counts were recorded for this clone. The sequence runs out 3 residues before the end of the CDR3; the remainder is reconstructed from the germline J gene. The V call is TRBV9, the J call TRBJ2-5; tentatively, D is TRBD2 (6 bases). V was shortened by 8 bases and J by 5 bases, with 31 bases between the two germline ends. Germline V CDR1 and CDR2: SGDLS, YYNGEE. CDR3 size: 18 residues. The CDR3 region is CASIRTPKLRVGGETQYF. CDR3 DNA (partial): TGTGCCAGTATACGTACCCCTAAGTTGCGGGTAGGAGGGGAGACC. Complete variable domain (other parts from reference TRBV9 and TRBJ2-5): DSGVTQTPKHLITATGQRVTLRCSPRSGDLSVYWYQQSLDQGLQFLIQYYNGEERAKGNILERFSAQQFPDLHSELNLSSLELGDSALYFCASIRTPKLRVGGETQYFGPGTRLLVL.

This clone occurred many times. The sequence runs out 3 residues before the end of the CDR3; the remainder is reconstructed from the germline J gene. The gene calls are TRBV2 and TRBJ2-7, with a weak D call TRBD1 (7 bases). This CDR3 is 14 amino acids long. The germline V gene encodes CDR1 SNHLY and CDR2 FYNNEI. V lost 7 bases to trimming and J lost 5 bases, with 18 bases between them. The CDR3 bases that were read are TGTGCCAGCAATATCAGGGGGAGGAACGACGAG. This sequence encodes CASNIRGRNDE. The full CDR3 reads CASNIRGRNDEQYF.

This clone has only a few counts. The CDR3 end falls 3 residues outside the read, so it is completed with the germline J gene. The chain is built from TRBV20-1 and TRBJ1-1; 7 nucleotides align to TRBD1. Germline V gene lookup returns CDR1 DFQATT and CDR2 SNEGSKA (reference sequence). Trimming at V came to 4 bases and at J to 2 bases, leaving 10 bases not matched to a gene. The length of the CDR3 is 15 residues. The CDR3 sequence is CSATPLGQTNTEAFF. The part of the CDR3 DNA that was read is TGCAGTGCTACACCCTTGGGACAGACTAACACTGAA.

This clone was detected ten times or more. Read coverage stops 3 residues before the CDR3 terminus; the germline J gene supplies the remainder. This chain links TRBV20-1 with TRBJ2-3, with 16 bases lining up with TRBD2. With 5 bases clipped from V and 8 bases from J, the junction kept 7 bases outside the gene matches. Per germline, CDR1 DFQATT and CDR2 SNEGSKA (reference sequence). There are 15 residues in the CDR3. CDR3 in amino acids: CSARLGLAGGGTQYF. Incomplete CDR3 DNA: TGCAGTGCTCGGTTGGGACTAGCGGGAGGGGGTACG.

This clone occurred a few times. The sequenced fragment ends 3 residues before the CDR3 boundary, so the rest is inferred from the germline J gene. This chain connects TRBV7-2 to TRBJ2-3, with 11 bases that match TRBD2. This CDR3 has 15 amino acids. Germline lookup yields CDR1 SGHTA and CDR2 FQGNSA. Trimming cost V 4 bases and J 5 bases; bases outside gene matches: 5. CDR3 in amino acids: CASSSGTSGRDTQYF. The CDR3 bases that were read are TGTGCCAGCAGCTCCGGGACTAGCGGCCGAGATACG. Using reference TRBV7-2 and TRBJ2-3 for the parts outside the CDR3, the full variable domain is GAGVSQSPSNKVTEKGKDVELRCDPISGHTALYWYRQSLGQGLEFLIYFQGNSAPDKSGLPSDRFSAERTGGSVSTLTIQRTQQEDSAVYLCASSSGTSGRDTQYFGPGTRLTVL.

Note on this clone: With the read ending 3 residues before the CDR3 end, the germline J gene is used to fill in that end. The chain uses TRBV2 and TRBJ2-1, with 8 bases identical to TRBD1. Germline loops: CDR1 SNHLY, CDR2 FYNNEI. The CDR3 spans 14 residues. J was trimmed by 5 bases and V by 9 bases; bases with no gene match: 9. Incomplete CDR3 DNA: TGTGCCAGTTCTAGACAGGGGATTAACAATGAG. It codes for CASSRQGINNE. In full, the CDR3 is CASSRQGINNEQFF.

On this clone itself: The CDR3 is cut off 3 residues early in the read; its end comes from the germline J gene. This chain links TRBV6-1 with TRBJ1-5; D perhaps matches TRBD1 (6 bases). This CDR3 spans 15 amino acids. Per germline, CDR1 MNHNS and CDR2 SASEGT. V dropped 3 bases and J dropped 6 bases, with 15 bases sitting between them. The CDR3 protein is CASSDFGGGFQPQHF. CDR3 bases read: TGTGCCAGCAGTGATTTTGGGGGCGGATTTCAGCCC.

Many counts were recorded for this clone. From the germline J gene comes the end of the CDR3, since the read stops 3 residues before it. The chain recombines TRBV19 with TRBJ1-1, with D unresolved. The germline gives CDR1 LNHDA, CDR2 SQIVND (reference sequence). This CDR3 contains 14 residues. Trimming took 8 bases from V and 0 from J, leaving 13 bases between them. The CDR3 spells CASSRWYMNTEAFF. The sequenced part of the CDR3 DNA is TGTGCCAGTTCAAGATGGTACATGAACACTGAA.

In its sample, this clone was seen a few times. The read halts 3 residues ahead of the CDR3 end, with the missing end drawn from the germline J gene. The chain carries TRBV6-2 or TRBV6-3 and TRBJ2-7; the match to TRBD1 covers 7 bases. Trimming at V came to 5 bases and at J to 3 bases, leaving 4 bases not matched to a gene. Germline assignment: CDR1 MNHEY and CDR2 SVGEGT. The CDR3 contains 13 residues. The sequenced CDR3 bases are TGTGCCAGCAGTAAGGGACAGAACTACGAG. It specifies CASSKGQNYE. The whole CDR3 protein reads CASSKGQNYEQYF.

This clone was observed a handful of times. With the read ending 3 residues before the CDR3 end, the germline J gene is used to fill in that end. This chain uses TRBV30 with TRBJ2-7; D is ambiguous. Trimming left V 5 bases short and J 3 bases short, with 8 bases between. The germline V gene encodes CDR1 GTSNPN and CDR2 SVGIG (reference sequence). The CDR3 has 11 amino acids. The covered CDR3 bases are TGTGCCTGGTCAGTTATCTACGAG. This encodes CAWSVIYE. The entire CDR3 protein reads CAWSVIYEQYF.

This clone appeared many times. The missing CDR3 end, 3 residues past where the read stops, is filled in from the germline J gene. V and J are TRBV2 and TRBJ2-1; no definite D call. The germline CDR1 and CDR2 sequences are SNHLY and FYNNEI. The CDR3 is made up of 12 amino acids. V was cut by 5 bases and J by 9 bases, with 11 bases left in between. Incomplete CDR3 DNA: TGTGCCAGCAGTCCGCTGCGCCTTGAG. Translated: CASSPLRLE. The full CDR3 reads CASSPLRLEQFF.

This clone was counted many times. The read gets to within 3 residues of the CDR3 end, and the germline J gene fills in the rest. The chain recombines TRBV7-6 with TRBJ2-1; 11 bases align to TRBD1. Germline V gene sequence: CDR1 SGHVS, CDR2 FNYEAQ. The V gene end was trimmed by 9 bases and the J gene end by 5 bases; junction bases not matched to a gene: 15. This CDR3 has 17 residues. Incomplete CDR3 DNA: TGTGCCAGTCAAAGGACAGGGGGCGGTAACTTCAACAATGAG. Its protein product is CASQRTGGGNFNNE. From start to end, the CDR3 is CASQRTGGGNFNNEQFF.

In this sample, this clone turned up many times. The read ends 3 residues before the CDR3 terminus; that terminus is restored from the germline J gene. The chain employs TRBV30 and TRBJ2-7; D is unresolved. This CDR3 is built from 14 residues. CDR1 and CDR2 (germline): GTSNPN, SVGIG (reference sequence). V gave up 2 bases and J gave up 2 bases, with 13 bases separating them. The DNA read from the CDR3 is TGTGCCTGGAGTAGGCCCTCAGGAGCCTACGAG. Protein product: CAWSRPSGAYE. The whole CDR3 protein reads CAWSRPSGAYEQYF.

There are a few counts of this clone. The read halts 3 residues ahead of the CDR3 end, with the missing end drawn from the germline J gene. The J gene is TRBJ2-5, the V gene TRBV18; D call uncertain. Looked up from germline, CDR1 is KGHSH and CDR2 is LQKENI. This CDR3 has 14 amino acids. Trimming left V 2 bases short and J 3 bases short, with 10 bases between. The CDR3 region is CASSPNAGKETQYF. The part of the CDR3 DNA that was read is TGTGCCAGCTCACCAAATGCAGGAAAAGAGACC.

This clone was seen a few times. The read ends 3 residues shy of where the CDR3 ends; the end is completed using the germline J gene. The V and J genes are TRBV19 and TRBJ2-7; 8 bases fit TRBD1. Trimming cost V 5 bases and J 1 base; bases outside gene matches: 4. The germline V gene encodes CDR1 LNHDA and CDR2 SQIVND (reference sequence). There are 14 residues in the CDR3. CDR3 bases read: TGTGCCAGTAGTCCAGGGGGCTTATCCTACGAG. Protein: CASSPGGLSYE. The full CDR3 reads CASSPGGLSYEQYF.

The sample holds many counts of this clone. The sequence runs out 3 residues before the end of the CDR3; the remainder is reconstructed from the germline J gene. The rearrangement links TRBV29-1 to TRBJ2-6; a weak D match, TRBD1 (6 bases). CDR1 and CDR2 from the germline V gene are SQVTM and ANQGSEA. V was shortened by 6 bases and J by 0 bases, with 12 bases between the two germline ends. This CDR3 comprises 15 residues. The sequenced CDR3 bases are TGCAGCGTCCCTAAAGGGGGCTCTGGGGCCAACGTC. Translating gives CSVPKGGSGANV. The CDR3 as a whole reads CSVPKGGSGANVLTF.

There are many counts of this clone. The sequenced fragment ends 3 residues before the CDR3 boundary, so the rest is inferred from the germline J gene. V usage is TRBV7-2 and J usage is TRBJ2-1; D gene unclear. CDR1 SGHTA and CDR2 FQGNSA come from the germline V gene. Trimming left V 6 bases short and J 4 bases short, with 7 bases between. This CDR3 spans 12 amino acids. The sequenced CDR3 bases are TGTGCCAGCAGTCGCCAGTACAATGAG. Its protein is CASSRQYNE. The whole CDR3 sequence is CASSRQYNEQFF.

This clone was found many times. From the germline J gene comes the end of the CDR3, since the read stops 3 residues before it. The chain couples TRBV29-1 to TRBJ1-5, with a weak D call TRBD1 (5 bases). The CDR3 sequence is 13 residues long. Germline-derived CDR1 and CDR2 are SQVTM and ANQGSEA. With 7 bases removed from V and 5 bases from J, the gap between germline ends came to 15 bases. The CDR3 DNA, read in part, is TGCAGCGCTGGGGGGGGGAGGGATCAGCCC. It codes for CSAGGGRDQP. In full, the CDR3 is CSAGGGRDQPQHF.

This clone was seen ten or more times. The covered CDR3 bases are TGTGCCAGCCGACAGGACTCCTACGAG. It encodes CASRQDSYE. The entire CDR3 reads CASRQDSYEQYF. The chain is built from TRBV7-9 and TRBJ2-7, with D possibly matching TRBD1 (6 bases). The read finishes 3 residues shy of the CDR3 end, and the germline J gene is used to complete it. V lost 8 bases and J 0 bases, leaving 8 bases between the germline ends. The CDR3 totals 12 residues. Germline V gene lookup returns CDR1 SEHNR and CDR2 FQNEAQ (reference sequence).

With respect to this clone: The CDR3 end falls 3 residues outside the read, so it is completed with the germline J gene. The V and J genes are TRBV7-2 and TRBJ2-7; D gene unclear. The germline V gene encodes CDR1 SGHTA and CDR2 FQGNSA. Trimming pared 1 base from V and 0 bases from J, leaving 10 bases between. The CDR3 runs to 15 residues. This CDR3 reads CASSLVAASSYEQYF. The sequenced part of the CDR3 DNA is TGTGCCAGCAGCTTAGTTGCGGCTAGCTCCTACGAG. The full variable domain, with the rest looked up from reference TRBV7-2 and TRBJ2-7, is GAGVSQSPSNKVTEKGKDVELRCDPISGHTALYWYRQSLGQGLEFLIYFQGNSAPDKSGLPSDRFSAERTGGSVSTLTIQRTQQEDSAVYLCASSLVAASSYEQYFGPGTRLTVT.